The clone carrying this TCR beta chain was seen a handful of times. Antigen specificity is unknown. This table comes from immunoSEQ multiplex PCR, and its TCRdb copy is limited to in-frame clones, with some not included. The sample lists about 24,000 clones, 69% occurring once. The data belong to a study of vaccination effects on CD4 cells after COVID-19. For the study at large: Samples that were drawn after vaccination came a median of 72 days after the second dose. Study findings and constraints: Missing from the study were early post-infection timepoints, and its convalescent patients were few.

Antigen-specific CD4+ T cells were expanded (with viral peptide pools) by the ViraFEST assay ahead of sequencing. Culture lasted about 10 days before CD4+ T cell isolation. Each person got two doses of an mRNA SARS-CoV-2 vaccine, BNT162b2 or mRNA-1273. Recipients of the vaccine had no prior SARS-CoV-2 infection and negative nucleocapsid antibodies. A half-medium replacement with IL-2 medium was carried out on days 3 and 7. Sequencing was performed on CD4+ T cells from PBMCs cultured with SARS-CoV-2 spike peptides, taken after COVID-19 vaccination. The TCR sequence derives from a human donor who received a COVID-19 vaccine.

CDR3 in amino acids: CASSSLGPGATEQFF. The CDR3, as DNA: TGCGCCAGCAGCTCCTTGGGGCCGGGCGCTACTGAGCAGTTCTTC. The chain couples TRBV5-1 to TRBJ2-1; D may be TRBD1 (5 bases). Germline CDR1 SGHRS, CDR2 YFSETQ. V was clipped by 3 bases and J by 9 bases, with 19 bases between them. The CDR3 has 15 amino acids.